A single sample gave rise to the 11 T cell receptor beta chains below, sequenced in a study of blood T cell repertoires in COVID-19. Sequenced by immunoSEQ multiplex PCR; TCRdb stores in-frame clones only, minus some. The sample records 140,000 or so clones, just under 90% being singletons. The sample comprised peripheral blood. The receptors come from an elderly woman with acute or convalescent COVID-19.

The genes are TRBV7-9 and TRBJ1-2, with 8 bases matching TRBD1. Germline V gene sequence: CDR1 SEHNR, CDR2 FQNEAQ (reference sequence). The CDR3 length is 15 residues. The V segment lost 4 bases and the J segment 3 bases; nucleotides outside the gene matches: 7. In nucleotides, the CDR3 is TGTGCCAGCAGCTCGGGGACAGGTGAATACTATGGCTACACCTTC. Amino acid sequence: CASSSGTGEYYGYTF.

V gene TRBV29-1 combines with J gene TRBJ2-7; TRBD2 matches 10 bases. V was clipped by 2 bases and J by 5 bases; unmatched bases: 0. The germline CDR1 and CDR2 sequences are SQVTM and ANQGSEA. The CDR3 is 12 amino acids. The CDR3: CSVESGGDEQYF. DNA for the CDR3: TGCAGCGTTGAAAGCGGGGGGGACGAGCAGTACTTC.

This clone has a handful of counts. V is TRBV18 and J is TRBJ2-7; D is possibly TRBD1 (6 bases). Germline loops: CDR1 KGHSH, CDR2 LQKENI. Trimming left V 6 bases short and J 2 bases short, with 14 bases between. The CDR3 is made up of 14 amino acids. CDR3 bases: TGTGCCAGCTCCCAGGACAGTTCCACCTACGAGCAGTACTTC. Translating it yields CASSQDSSTYEQYF.

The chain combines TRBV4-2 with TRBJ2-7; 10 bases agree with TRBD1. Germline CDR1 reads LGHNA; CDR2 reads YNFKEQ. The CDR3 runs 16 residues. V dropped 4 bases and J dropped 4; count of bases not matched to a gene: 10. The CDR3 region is CASSRSGTGALYEQYF. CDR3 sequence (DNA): TGTGCCAGCAGCCGATCCGGGACAGGGGCCCTTTACGAGCAGTACTTC.

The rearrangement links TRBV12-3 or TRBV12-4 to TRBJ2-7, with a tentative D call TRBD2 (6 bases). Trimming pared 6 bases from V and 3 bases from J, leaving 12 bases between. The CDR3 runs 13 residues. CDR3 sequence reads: CASSRDSNYEQYF. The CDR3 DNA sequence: TGTGCCAGCAGCAGGGACTCTAACTACGAGCAGTACTTC.

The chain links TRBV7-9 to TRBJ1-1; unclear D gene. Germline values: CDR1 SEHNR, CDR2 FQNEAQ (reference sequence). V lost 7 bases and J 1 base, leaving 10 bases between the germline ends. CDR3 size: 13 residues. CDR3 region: CASTSRPNTEAFF. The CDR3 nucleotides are TGTGCCAGCACCTCGCGCCCGAACACTGAAGCTTTCTTT.

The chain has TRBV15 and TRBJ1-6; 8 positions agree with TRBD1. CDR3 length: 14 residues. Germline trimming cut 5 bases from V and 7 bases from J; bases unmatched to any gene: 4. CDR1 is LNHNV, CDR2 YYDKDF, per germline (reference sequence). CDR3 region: CATSLDRDNSPLHF. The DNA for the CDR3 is TGTGCCACCAGCCTGGACAGGGACAATTCACCCCTCCACTTT.

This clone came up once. The CDR3 here is CAWSQEGYTF. The CDR3 DNA follows: TGTGCCTGGAGCCAAGAGGGCTACACCTTC. V gene TRBV30 combines with J gene TRBJ1-2; unclear D gene. The V gene lost 3 bases and the J gene lost 8 bases, with 7 bases spanning the gap. The CDR3 has 10 residues. The germline CDR1 and CDR2 sequences are GTSNPN and SVGIG (reference sequence).

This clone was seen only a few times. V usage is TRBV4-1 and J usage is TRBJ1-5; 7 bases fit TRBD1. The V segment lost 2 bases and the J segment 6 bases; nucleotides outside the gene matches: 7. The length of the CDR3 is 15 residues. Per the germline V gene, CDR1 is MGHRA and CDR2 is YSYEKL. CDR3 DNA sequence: TGCGCCAGCAGCCAAAGAGGAAGGGGGCGTCAGCCCCAGCATTTT. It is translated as CASSQRGRGRQPQHF.

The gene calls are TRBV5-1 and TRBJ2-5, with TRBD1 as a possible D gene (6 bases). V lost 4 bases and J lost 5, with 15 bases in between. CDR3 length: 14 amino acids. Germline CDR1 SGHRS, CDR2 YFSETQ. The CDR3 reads CASSKGQLGETQYF. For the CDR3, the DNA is TGCGCCAGCAGCAAAGGACAGTTGGGGGAGACCCAGTACTTC.

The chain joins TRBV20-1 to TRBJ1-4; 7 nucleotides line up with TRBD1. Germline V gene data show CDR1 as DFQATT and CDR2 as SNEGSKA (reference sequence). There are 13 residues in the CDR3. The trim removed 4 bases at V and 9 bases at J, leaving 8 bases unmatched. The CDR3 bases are TGCAGTGCTACTGACAGGGTAGGGCAAAAACTGTTTTTT. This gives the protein CSATDRVGQKLFF.